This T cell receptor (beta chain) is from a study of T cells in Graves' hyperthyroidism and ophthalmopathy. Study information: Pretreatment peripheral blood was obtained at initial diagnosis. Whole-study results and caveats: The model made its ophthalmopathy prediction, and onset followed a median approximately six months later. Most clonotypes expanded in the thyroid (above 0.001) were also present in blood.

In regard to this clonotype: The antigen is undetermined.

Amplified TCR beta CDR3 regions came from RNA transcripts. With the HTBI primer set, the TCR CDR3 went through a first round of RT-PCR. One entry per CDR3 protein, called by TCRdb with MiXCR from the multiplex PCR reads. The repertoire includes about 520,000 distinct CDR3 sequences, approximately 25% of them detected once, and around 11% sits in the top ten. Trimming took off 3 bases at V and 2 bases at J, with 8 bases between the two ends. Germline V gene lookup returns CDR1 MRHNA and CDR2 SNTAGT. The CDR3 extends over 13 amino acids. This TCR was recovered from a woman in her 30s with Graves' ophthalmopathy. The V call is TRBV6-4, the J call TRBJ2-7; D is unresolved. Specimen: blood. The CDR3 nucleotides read TGTGCCAGCAGTGAGGAACAGACCTACGAGCAGTACTTC. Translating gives CASSEEQTYEQYF.